Here is one TCR beta chain with its context. Its antigen remains unknown. The CDR3 contains 15 residues. J lost 5 bases, V lost 6 bases, and 10 bases had no gene match. Germline CDR1 is MNHEY and CDR2 is SVGAGI. TCRdb's table, derived via immunoSEQ multiplex PCR, lists solely in-frame clones and lacks some. Of about 40,000 clones listed, less than 85% were seen once; the top ten hold under 9%. This specimen belongs to a study of OX40 agonist ivuxolimab in advanced cancers. Study-level points and caveats: Expanded peripheral T cells had an undetermined antigen specificity. Normalized T-cell clonal expansion was also low in a subset of nonresponders.

The sample was CD4+ or CD8+ T cells sorted from blood, taken in a trial of the OX40 agonist ivuxolimab. This clonotype was sampled from an adult with an advanced solid tumor such as melanoma, head and neck, liver or kidney cancer. This chain uses TRBV6-5 with TRBJ2-5; 9 bases match TRBD1. This CDR3 is CASRVDRGSSETQYF. The CDR3 bases are TGTGCCAGCAGAGTGGACAGGGGTTCGTCGGAGACCCAGTACTTC.